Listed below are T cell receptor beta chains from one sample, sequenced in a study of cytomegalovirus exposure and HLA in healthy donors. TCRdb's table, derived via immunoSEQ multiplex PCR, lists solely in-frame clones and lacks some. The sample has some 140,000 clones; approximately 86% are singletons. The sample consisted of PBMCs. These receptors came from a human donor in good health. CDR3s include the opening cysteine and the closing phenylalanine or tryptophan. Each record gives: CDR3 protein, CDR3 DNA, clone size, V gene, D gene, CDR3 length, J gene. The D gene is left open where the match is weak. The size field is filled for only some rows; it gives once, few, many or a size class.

CDR3: CASGQDFSYEQYF
DNA: TGTGCCAGCGGACAGGATTTCTCCTACGAGCAGTACTTC
size: few
V: TRBV13
D: TRBD1
length: 13
J: TRBJ2-7

CDR3: CASSQEARAHYGYTF
DNA: TGCGCCAGCAGCCAAGAGGCCAGGGCTCACTATGGCTACACCTTC
size: .
V: TRBV4-3
D: .
length: 15
J: TRBJ1-2

CDR3: CASSVQGGNQPQHF
DNA: TGTGCCAGCAGTGTTCAGGGCGGCAATCAGCCCCAGCATTTT
size: .
V: TRBV2
D: .
length: 14
J: TRBJ1-5

CDR3: CASSQSIPGQGQPQHF
DNA: TGTGCCAGCTCGCAATCAATTCCGGGACAGGGTCAGCCCCAGCATTTT
size: .
V: TRBV18
D: TRBD1
length: 16
J: TRBJ1-5

CDR3: CASSSKLAGGGDTQYF
DNA: TGCGCCAGCAGCTCGAAACTAGCGGGGGGTGGAGATACGCAGTATTTT
size: .
V: TRBV5-1
D: TRBD2
length: 16
J: TRBJ2-3

CDR3: CASSSMAGASYEQYF
DNA: TGTGCCAGTAGTAGCATGGCGGGGGCGTCTTACGAGCAGTACTTC
size: few
V: TRBV19
D: .
length: 15
J: TRBJ2-7

CDR3: CASSPPSSATYNEQFF
DNA: TGTGCCAGCTCACCACCCTCTAGCGCGACATACAATGAGCAGTTCTTC
size: .
V: TRBV18
D: .
length: 16
J: TRBJ2-1

CDR3: CASSRVGTVLMNTEAFF
DNA: TGTGCCAGCAGCCGGGTTGGGACAGTCCTTATGAACACTGAAGCTTTCTTT
size: .
V: TRBV13
D: TRBD1
length: 17
J: TRBJ1-1

CDR3: CASSTNMETGEQYF
DNA: TGCGCCAGCAGCACCAACATGGAGACAGGCGAGCAGTACTTC
size: .
V: TRBV5-1
D: .
length: 14
J: TRBJ2-7

CDR3: CASSLSGQGYTGELFF
DNA: TGTGCCAGCAGCTTATCGGGACAGGGATACACCGGGGAGCTGTTTTTT
size: few
V: TRBV7-3
D: TRBD1
length: 16
J: TRBJ2-2

CDR3: CASKKGGQGTGNQPQHF
DNA: TGTGCCAGCAAAAAGGGGGGACAGGGGACTGGAAATCAGCCCCAGCATTTT
size: .
V: TRBV27
D: TRBD1
length: 17
J: TRBJ1-5

CDR3: CASSFPMGRENTEAFF
DNA: TGTGCCAGCAGTTTCCCCATGGGGAGAGAGAACACTGAAGCTTTCTTT
size: .
V: TRBV28
D: .
length: 16
J: TRBJ1-1

CDR3: CASSQGLRTDSTDTQYF
DNA: TGCGCCAGCAGCCAAGGGTTGAGGACAGACAGCACAGATACGCAGTATTTT
size: few
V: TRBV4-1
D: .
length: 17
J: TRBJ2-3

CDR3: CASSLRGSNPSYEQYF
DNA: TGTGCCAGCAGCTTAAGGGGCAGTAACCCCTCCTACGAGCAGTACTTC
size: once
V: TRBV7-8
D: .
length: 16
J: TRBJ2-7

CDR3: CASSLLGTGNTDTQYF
DNA: TGCGCCAGCAGCTTGCTAGGGACAGGGAACACAGATACGCAGTATTTT
size: .
V: TRBV5-1
D: TRBD1
length: 16
J: TRBJ2-3

CDR3: CSVGRVPNTEAFF
DNA: TGCAGCGTTGGGAGGGTGCCGAACACTGAAGCTTTCTTT
size: .
V: TRBV29-1
D: .
length: 13
J: TRBJ1-1

CDR3: CAWSWGRGYEQYF
DNA: TGTGCCTGGAGTTGGGGCAGGGGTTACGAGCAGTACTTC
size: .
V: TRBV30
D: .
length: 13
J: TRBJ2-7

CDR3: CASSVEPEGAGELFF
DNA: TGTGCCAGCAGCGTCGAGCCCGAGGGTGCCGGGGAGCTGTTTTTT
size: .
V: TRBV9
D: .
length: 15
J: TRBJ2-2

CDR3: CASSLDFSGGTEAFF
DNA: TGTGCCAGCAGCTTGGATTTTAGTGGCGGCACTGAAGCTTTCTTT
size: .
V: TRBV5-4
D: .
length: 15
J: TRBJ1-1

CDR3: CASRRTGGTDEQYF
DNA: TGTGCCAGTAGGCGGACAGGGGGTACCGACGAGCAGTACTTC
size: .
V: TRBV19
D: TRBD1
length: 14
J: TRBJ2-7

CDR3: CASSPTGISNQPQHF
DNA: TGCGCCAGCAGTCCCACAGGGATTAGCAATCAGCCCCAGCATTTT
size: .
V: TRBV4-1
D: .
length: 15
J: TRBJ1-5

CDR3: CASSRTGSNSPLHF
DNA: TGTGCCAGCAGTCGGACAGGGAGTAATTCACCCCTCCACTTT
size: few
V: TRBV6-5
D: TRBD1
length: 14
J: TRBJ1-6

CDR3: CASSYVTQEKLFF
DNA: TGTGCCAGCAGTTACGTGACACAAGAAAAACTGTTTTTT
size: .
V: TRBV6-6
D: .
length: 13
J: TRBJ1-4

CDR3: CASSQDQSGAYEQFF
DNA: TGCGCCAGCAGCCAAGACCAAAGCGGGGCCTATGAGCAGTTCTTC
size: .
V: TRBV4-1
D: TRBD2
length: 15
J: TRBJ2-1

CDR3: CASTLRVNTEAFF
DNA: TGTGCCAGCACCCTCCGGGTTAACACTGAAGCTTTCTTT
size: .
V: TRBV6-1
D: .
length: 13
J: TRBJ1-1

CDR3: CASSEGLLSAQHF
DNA: TGTGCCAGCAGTGAGGGACTCTTGTCGGCCCAGCATTTT
size: .
V: TRBV6-1
D: .
length: 13
J: TRBJ1-5

CDR3: CASRIQGATEAFF
DNA: TGTGCCAGCAGGATACAGGGGGCCACTGAAGCTTTCTTT
size: .
V: TRBV5-4
D: TRBD1
length: 13
J: TRBJ1-1

CDR3: CASSLTSGPYNEQFF
DNA: TGCGCCAGCAGCTTGACTAGCGGGCCTTACAATGAGCAGTTCTTC
size: .
V: TRBV5-1
D: TRBD2
length: 15
J: TRBJ2-1

CDR3: CASSLGGVFYGYTF
DNA: TGTGCCAGCAGTTTGGGGGGAGTCTTCTATGGCTACACCTTC
size: .
V: TRBV28
D: .
length: 14
J: TRBJ1-2

CDR3: CAISEQDNSPLHF
DNA: TGTGCCATCAGTGAGCAGGATAATTCACCCCTCCACTTT
size: once
V: TRBV10-3
D: .
length: 13
J: TRBJ1-6

CDR3: CASGPQGNQPQHF
DNA: TGTGCCAGCGGCCCCCAGGGGAATCAGCCCCAGCATTTT
size: .
V: TRBV6-5
D: .
length: 13
J: TRBJ1-5